The source of this T cell receptor beta chain is a study of CD8+ T cells in alopecia areata (dated 2018 in TCRdb). At the level of the whole study: Treated patients were enrolled in an open-label pilot trial of oral tofacitinib at 5 to 10 mg twice daily for moderate-to-severe alopecia areata. Patients received tofacitinib for 6 to 18 months and were then followed off drug for 6 months to check for delayed response and recurrence. Disease severity in treated patients was measured with the SALT score, which quantifies the percentage of affected scalp surface area. High-throughput TCRbeta sequencing was used to examine T cell clonal expansion in alopecia areata in both the C3H/HeJ mouse model and human patients. In humans, TCRbeta sequencing was performed on scalp tissue and on sorted CD4+ and CD8+ peripheral blood T cells from healthy controls and from patients with patchy or totalis/universalis alopecia areata. Patients on tofacitinib were biopsied at baseline and after 4 and 24 weeks of treatment, and several of the patients also had a later scalp biopsy. Clonality in the scalp was compared among normal scalp (n=4), patchy alopecia areata scalp (n=8), and alopecia totalis/universalis scalp (n=8). RNA was extracted with the PAXgene miRNA kit for fixed scalp, the miRNeasy kit for PBMCs, and the RNeasy kit for mouse skin. TCRbeta CDR3 regions were amplified by immunoSEQ multiplex PCR with 35 Vbeta forward and 13 Jbeta reverse primers. General study outcomes and caveats: Tofacitinib significantly decreased scalp clonality and the number of expanded CD8+ clones among the top 100 scalp clones. TCR sequences shared between patients were less clear than in mice, possibly partly because of HLA diversity in the patient population. Scalp TCR repertoire analysis is complicated because resident alphabeta T cells in normal human skin are also sequenced, whereas mouse skin is dominated by gammadelta T cells. During tofacitinib treatment, many expanded lesional clones stuck around in both scalp and blood, and this persistence may partly explain why relapse happens after treatment is stopped. Because the treated cohort was small and included a single nonresponder, larger studies are needed to assess links between baseline CD8+ expansion and response. Higher clonality and more expanded CD8+ clones were observed in lesional scalp than in normal scalp, particularly in alopecia totalis/universalis, a finding suggestive of antigenic drive.

As for this clone: Its recognized antigen is unknown. Base qualities are not at hand, and no much larger clone is one base apart.

V is clipped by 3 bases and J by 8 bases, and the sequence between their germline boundaries is 14 bases long. There are 13 amino acids in the CDR3, from cysteine to phenylalanine inclusive. Kept here is only the CDR3 DNA, which spans 39 bases and is read in frame from base 1. From the germline V gene, CDR1 is SGDLS and CDR2 is YYNGEE. What the time point label conveys for this sample: approximately 4 weeks on oral tofacitinib. This specimen's treatment or condition label, per the study, means: oral pan-JAK inhibitor, 5-10 mg twice daily. From alopecia areata patients, peripheral blood was collected along with lesional scalp punch biopsies. PBMCs were isolated by density centrifugation and stained for CD3, CD4 and CD8, and CD4+ and CD8+ T cells were sorted on a FACSAria. Library generation was performed with the immunoSEQ multiplex PCR assay. RNA was extracted from all samples and reverse transcribed into cDNA, which served as template for TCR sequencing. SuperScript III was used to make first-strand cDNA, primed with a 2:1 mix of oligo-dT and random hexamers. A synthetic immune receptor repertoire was used to gauge amplification bias, and whatever bias remained was removed computationally. As for how the authors treated the data: Raw reads were preprocessed to remove errors, and CDR3 was defined according to IMGT conventions as the region from the conserved cysteine to phenylalanine. Clonality was computed as 1 minus the Shannon entropy, with the entropy normalized by log2 of the number of productive unique TCRs. Whether each scalp clone was CD4 or CD8 was inferred by checking scalp TCRbeta sequences against the CD4 and CD8 repertoires from sorted blood. Sourced from immuneACCESS, this table was stored by TCRdb with only in-frame sequences that have V and J called. A share of the clones is absent; for the studies checked, an unresolved V gene accounts for under half, and the remainder has no known explanation. Clone size and V and J calls were adopted from that table, with D and trimming inferred from the DNA. The sample data list some 200,000 clones, and under 75% of these were observed just once. Approximately 1.4% of the sample lies in the top ten.

The sample here was CD4+ T cells sorted from blood, taken at week 4, from a patient treated with tofacitinib. The receptor's source is a human donor with alopecia areata. The sequence is built from TRBV9 and TRBJ1-2; 5 matching bases give a weak D call of TRBD1. The DNA sequence is TGTGCCAGCAGCGGAGACAGCCTAAAAGGCTACACCTTC. The resulting protein is CASSGDSLKGYTF.